Here is one T cell receptor (beta chain) with its context. It has no known antigen specificity. The record has no base qualities; no much larger clone is one base away. The sample originates from a study of shared clonotypes between healthy human individuals (dated by TCRdb to about 2020). Context from the whole study: Three men and two women, aged 18 to 49 years, made up the cohort. The study deeply sequenced blood TCR repertoires of several healthy adults to estimate repertoire size and the extent of clonotype sharing between individuals. Per donor, three plates each were used for CD4 naive and CD4 memory, two for CD8 naive, and one for CD8 memory. Per donor, leukapheresis produced somewhere between about 0.85 and 10 billion PBMCs. Libraries were prepared and TCR repertoires were sequenced by different laboratories using diverse techniques, in order to increase sequencing depth and limit assay-specific biases. The paper as a whole reports these results and caveats: Compared with non-shared clonotypes, clonotypes shared by all four sorted-subset donors had higher generation probabilities. Sampling was restricted to blood, and TCR repertoires in tissues likely differ from the TCR repertoires found in blood. Larger estimated clonotype richness was generally found for naive subsets than for memory subsets. Because the study included only a small number of donors, the genetic and exposure-history diversity represented was limited. Pairwise subsampling led to the expectation that sequencing depth would affect the degree of clonotype sharing among donors. Across a few donors, 4.5% to 6.5% of naive CD4, 3.5% of naive CD8, approximately 2.5% of memory CD4, and over 0.35% of memory CD8 clonotypes were shared. Incomplete sequencing was indicated by rarefaction of sorted-subset datasets, despite the large sequencing depth.

The donors were healthy, HIV-negative adults with no recently reported acute infections or vaccinations. Only Caucasian adults living in Nashville, Tennessee, USA were represented among the donors. CD8 memory samples combined magnetically selected CD45RO+ cells with CCR7-negative CD45RA+ effector memory (TemRA) cells. Blood was collected by leukapheresis, and PBMCs were isolated by Ficoll-Histopaque density gradient centrifugation and then cryopreserved in liquid nitrogen vapor phase. Analytical flow cytometry was used to check the purity and quantity of each magnetically sorted T cell population. Genomic DNA was isolated from each sorted fraction and quantified by UV absorbance on a Nanodrop 2000c. Via the germline V gene, CDR1 is MNHEY and CDR2 SVGAGI. V was cut back by 4 bases and J by 8 bases, leaving a gap of 20 bases between them. Spanning cysteine to phenylalanine, the CDR3 consists of 15 amino acids. Solely the CDR3 DNA is kept, with 45 bases framed from the first base.

Using the deep immunoSEQ assay, multiplex PCR amplified TCR CDR3 regions from genomic DNA. Genomic DNA extracted from each cell subset was distributed evenly over all wells of several immunoSEQ 96-well plates, and each plate served as one replicate. Each replicate PCR for sorted subsets received about 180 ng genomic DNA, equal to roughly 30,000 T cell genomes. Purified libraries were quantified with a Qubit 3.0 fluorometer, sized on a Bioanalyzer 2100, and re-quantified with the KAPA Library Quantification kit. A separate single-read 150-cycle Illumina NextSeq 550 flow cell was used to sequence each immunoSEQ 96-well plate. Concerning the study's data processing: Because the immunoSEQ output held only junctional sequences and lacked quality scores, the filtering could not match the filtering applied to full-length reads. Sequences were annotated with PyIR, a Python wrapper for IgBLAST v1.9, using IMGT germline references to assign V/J genes and CDR3. Reads were removed for weak V/J assignments (E-value above 1e-6), missing CDR3, stop codons, out-of-frame junctions, or ambiguous translated residues. V3J clonotypes were defined as sequences sharing an identical inferred V gene, J gene, and CDR3 amino acid sequence. The percentage overlap between two repertoires was calculated by dividing the number of shared unique clonotypes by the size of the smaller repertoire. Richness of each repertoire was evaluated using RTK rarefaction, the Chao1 estimator, and Recon v2.1 estimates of unobserved clonotypes. Generation probabilities for all TCRbeta clonotypes obtained by the gDNA method from several donors were computed using OLGA. What TCRdb holds here is the immuneACCESS table cut down to in-frame rearrangements. Part of the clones is not present; checked against another copy, under half of the missing clones reflect an unresolved V gene, and the others are unexplained. V and J calls and clone size follow that table, whereas D and trimming were derived from the DNA. Recorded for this sample are around 370,000 clones; approximately 97% of them occurred a single time. Together, the top ten hold 0.32% of the sample.

This clonotype originated in a man in his thirties or forties in good health. This chain is built from TRBV6-5 and TRBJ1-2, with no D gene named confidently. Sequencing was performed on memory CD8+ T cells sorted from blood. The sample's cell subset or site label, in plain terms: CD45RO+ cells pooled with CCR7-negative TemRA cells. In nucleotide form, the sequence is TGTGCCAGCAGTTTCCGCGTGCACCGCCGAACGGGCTACACCTTC. The encoded protein is CASSFRVHRRTGYTF.